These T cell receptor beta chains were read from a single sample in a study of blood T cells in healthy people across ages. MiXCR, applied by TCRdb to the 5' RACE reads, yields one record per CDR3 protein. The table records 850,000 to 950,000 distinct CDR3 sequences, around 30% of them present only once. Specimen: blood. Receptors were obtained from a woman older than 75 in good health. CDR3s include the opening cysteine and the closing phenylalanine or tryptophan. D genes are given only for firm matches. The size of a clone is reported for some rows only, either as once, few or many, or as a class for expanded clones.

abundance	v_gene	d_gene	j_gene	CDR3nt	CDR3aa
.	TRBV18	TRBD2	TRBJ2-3	TGTGCCAGCTCACGTAATAGCGGGGACACAGATACGCAGTATTTT	CASSRNSGDTDTQYF
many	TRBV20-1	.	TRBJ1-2	TGCAGTGCTAGAGATTTCGCGCACAGGCAATACGTTAACTATGGCTACACCTTC	CSARDFAHRQYVNYGYTF
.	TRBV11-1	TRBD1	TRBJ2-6	TGTGCCAGCGCCCTAGGACAGGGGTCTTCTGGGGCCAACGTCCTGACTTTC	CASALGQGSSGANVLTF
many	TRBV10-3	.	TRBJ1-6	TGTGCCAACCAGGGACAACTTAATTCACCCCTCCACTTT	CANQGQLNSPLHF
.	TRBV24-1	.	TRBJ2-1	TGTGCCACCAGTGATTTAAGGGGCAAGGGCTACAATAAGCAGTTCTTC	CATSDLRGKGYNKQFF
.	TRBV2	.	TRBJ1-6	TGTGCCAGCAGCTCGGTCACTTTATATGGAGCCCTCCACTTT	CASSSVTLYGALHF
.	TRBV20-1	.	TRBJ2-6	TGCAGTGCTAGTTTCTCCCCCACAGGGTTCGGGGCCAACGTCCTGACTTTC	CSASFSPTGFGANVLTF
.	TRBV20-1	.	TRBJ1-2	TGCAGTGCTAGCCCCCGGGGCCCCTATGGCTACACCTTC	CSASPRGPYGYTF
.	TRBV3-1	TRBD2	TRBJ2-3	TGTGCCAGCAGCCAAGGGGAGGGCCCGCGCACAGATACGCAGTATTTT	CASSQGEGPRTDTQYF
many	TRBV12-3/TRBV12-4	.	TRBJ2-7	TGTGCCAGCAGTTCAGGGTCCTACGAGCAGTACTTC	CASSSGSYEQYF
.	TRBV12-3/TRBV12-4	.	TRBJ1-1	TGTGCCAGCAGTTTATCCGGCCAGGGGAAGACTGAAGCTCTCTTT	CASSLSGQGKTEALF
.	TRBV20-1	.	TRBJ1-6	TGCAGTGCTCGAGGGGGGGGAAGAGAATATAATTCACCCCTCCACTTT	CSARGGGREYNSPLHF
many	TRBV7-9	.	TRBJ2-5	TGTGCCAGCAGCCCATCCTCCGGGGGACAAGAGACCCAGTACTTC	CASSPSSGGQETQYF
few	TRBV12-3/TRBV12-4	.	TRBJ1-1	TGTGCCAGCAGTTCCCGAGGCGCTATGAACACTGAAGCTTTCTTT	CASSSRGAMNTEAFF
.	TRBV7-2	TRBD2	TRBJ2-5	TGTGCCAGCAGCTTGAGCCCCGGGCTAGCGGGAGTCGGGACCCAGTACTTC	CASSLSPGLAGVGTQYF
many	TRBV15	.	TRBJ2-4	TGTGCCACCAGCAAAAAAGTGACAGAACTCGCCAAAAACATTCAGTACTTC	CATSKKVTELAKNIQYF
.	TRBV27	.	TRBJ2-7	TGTGCCAGCAGTCGCCGGGACCCCAGGTTCCACAATGAGCAGTACTTC	CASSRRDPRFHNEQYF
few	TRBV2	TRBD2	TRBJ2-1	TGTGCCAGCAGTGGGGGGGGAATTCTTTTCGATGAGCAGTTCTTC	CASSGGGILFDEQFF
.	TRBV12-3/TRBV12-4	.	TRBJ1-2	TGTGCCAGCAGTTTCGAGACCGGGGGCGGCTACACCTTC	CASSFETGGGYTF
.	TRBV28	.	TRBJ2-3	TGTGCCAGCAGTTTAGTTGCACGTCGTGCAGATACGCAGTATTTT	CASSLVARRADTQYF
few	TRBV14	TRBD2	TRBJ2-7	TGTGCCAGCAGCCAAGGGAAGTACTCAGGGAGGGCCTACGAGCAGTACTTC	CASSQGKYSGRAYEQYF
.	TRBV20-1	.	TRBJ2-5	TGCAGTGCTAACCGGGACCCAATAAGGGAGCAGTACTTC	CSANRDPIREQYF
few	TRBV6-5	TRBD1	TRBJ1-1	TGTGCCAGCAGTTCCCCGGGACAGTTGAACACTGAAGCTTTCTTT	CASSSPGQLNTEAFF
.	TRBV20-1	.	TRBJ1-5	TGCAGTGCTAGAGAGGGTGGGGGGAGCTATCAGCCCCAGCATTTT	CSAREGGGSYQPQHF
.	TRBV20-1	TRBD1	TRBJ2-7	TGCAGTGCCATTACAGGGGTCCCCTACAATGAGCAGTACTTC	CSAITGVPYNEQYF
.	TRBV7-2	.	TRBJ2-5	TGTGCCAGCAACTCCTTTAGCGAAGGGGAGCAGTACTTC	CASNSFSEGEQYF
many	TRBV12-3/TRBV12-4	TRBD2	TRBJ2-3	TGTGCCAGCGGAGCGGGGGATACGCAGTATTTT	CASGAGDTQYF
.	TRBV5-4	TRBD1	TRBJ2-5	TGTGCCAGCAGGGTACGGGACAGGGAAGAGACCCAGTACTTC	CASRVRDREETQYF
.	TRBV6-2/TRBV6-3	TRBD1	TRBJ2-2	TGTGCCAGCAGTTACCTATTCAGTGGGACAGCCACCGGGGAGCTGTTTTTT	CASSYLFSGTATGELFF
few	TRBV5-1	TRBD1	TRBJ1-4	TGCGCCAGCAGCTTGAGGTCCAGGGGGCCTCCAACTAATGAAAAACTGTTTTTT	CASSLRSRGPPTNEKLFF
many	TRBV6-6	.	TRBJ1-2	TGTGCCAGCAGCCGTGACGTTTATAACTATGGCTACACCTTC	CASSRDVYNYGYTF
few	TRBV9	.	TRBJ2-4	TGTGCCAGCAGCGTATCCTTGGACCCATCGGCGGCCAAAAACATTCAGTACTTC	CASSVSLDPSAAKNIQYF
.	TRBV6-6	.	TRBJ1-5	TGTGCCAGCAGTTACTCAGGGGATGTACGGCCCCAGCATTTT	CASSYSGDVRPQHF
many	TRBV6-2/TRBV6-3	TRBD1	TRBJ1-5	TGTGCCAGCCGGGACAGCGGCAATCAGCCCCAGCATTTT	CASRDSGNQPQHF
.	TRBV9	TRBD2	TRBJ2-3	TGTGCCAGCAGCCCAGGCGGGGGTTCATGGGGTACGCAGTATTTT	CASSPGGGSWGTQYF